This T cell receptor beta chain was sequenced for a study of cytomegalovirus exposure and HLA in healthy donors. Remarks on this clone: Antigen: not known.

Amplification used 60 Vbeta primers and 13 Jbeta primers. Assay: immunoSEQ multiplex PCR; the TCRdb copy retains only in-frame clones and omits some. The table lists approximately 180,000 clones, more than 75% of them singletons. Nominal health characterized the donors when sampled, though unrecorded immune exposures were likely. The V and J ends lost 0 bases and 4 bases, in that order; junction bases with no gene match: 6. The CDR3 runs to 16 residues. CDR1 is SGHDN, CDR2 FVKESK, per germline. Findings and limits, study-wide: Donors belonging to an Asian-associated ancestry cluster reportedly showed fewer N-insertions in productive TCRs than the approximately 680-donor mean, according to what a later analysis found.

The gene calls are TRBV14 and TRBJ2-7; 10 nucleotides line up with TRBD2. The specimen was PBMCs. This sequence was found in a woman aged 18-29 years in good health and CMV-seronegative. CDR3 DNA sequence: TGTGCCAGCAGCCAAGACCCGGGACTAGCGACTTACGAGCAGTACTTC. This translates into CASSQDPGLATYEQYF.